These T cell receptor beta chains were read from a single sample in a study of blood T cell repertoires in COVID-19. TCRdb keeps only in-frame clones here, not all; method: immunoSEQ multiplex PCR. The sample has fewer than 150,000 clones; approximately 86% are singletons. The specimen sequenced was peripheral blood. The receptors shown here come from a woman between 45 and 60 years old who had recovered from COVID-19. Each CDR3 is given with its conserved first and last residue. D genes are given only for firm matches. Clone sizes are given selectively: once, few, many, or a class where the clone is expanded.

>TRBV6-2/TRBV6-3|-|-|TRBJ2-3
TGTGCCAGCAGTTACCTCGGGGATACGCAGTATTTT
CASSYLGDTQYF
>TRBV5-6|-|-|TRBJ2-5
TGTGCCAGCAGCTCCAACCGAGGGGGTGAGACCCAGTACTTC
CASSSNRGGETQYF
>TRBV11-2|-|-|TRBJ2-7
TGTGCCAGCACCTTTACAGGCTCCTACGAGCAGTACTTC
CASTFTGSYEQYF
>TRBV6-5|TRBD2|-|TRBJ2-1
TGTGCCAGCAGCCTCGTAGCGGGGGGGAACAATGAGCAGTTCTTC
CASSLVAGGNNEQFF
>TRBV11-1|-|-|TRBJ2-7
TGTGCCAGCAGCTTAGTTGGCGGATCCTACGAGCAGTACTTC
CASSLVGGSYEQYF
>TRBV3-1/TRBV3-2|TRBD2|-|TRBJ2-7
TGTGCCAGCAGCCGGGTCGGGGGGGCCTACGAGCAGTACTTC
CASSRVGGAYEQYF
>TRBV6-5|TRBD1|-|TRBJ1-2
TGTGCCAGCAGTTCCGGGACAGGGGGCTATGGCTACACCTTC
CASSSGTGGYGYTF
>TRBV19|TRBD1|-|TRBJ2-3
TGTGCCAGTAGTGCCACCTTGGACAGGGGCAGCACAGATACGCAGTATTTT
CASSATLDRGSTDTQYF
>TRBV30|-|-|TRBJ1-1
TGTGCCTGGAGTATGAGGGTATCAACTGAAGCTTTCTTT
CAWSMRVSTEAFF
>TRBV2|TRBD1|-|TRBJ2-1
TGTGCCAGCAGTCCGGGACAGGGGGGAGTCGGTGAGCAGTTCTTC
CASSPGQGGVGEQFF
>TRBV7-8|-|-|TRBJ1-4
TGTGCCAGCAGCCCCCAGCGGGCTGGGACTGAAAAACTGTTTTTT
CASSPQRAGTEKLFF
>TRBV5-1|-|-|TRBJ2-2
TGCGCCAGCAGCTTGGTGCCGGGAGATACGAGGCAGGTCGGGGACACCGGGGAGCTGTTTTTT
CASSLVPGDTRQVGDTGELFF
>TRBV20-1|TRBD1|-|TRBJ1-2
TGCAGTGCCAGTGGACAGGGACATGGCTACACCTTC
CSASGQGHGYTF
>TRBV3-1/TRBV3-2|-|-|TRBJ2-7
TGTGCCAGCAGCCAGACACCCTACGAGCAGTACTTC
CASSQTPYEQYF
>TRBV6-4|TRBD1|-|TRBJ2-1
TGTGCCAGCAGCCTAGCACAGGGGAGCTCCTACAATGAGCAGTTCTTC
CASSLAQGSSYNEQFF
>TRBV4-1|-|-|TRBJ2-7
TGCGCCAGCAGCGCGACCGGGACAAGAGGAGGTCAGCAGTACTTC
CASSATGTRGGQQYF
>TRBV24-1|TRBD1|once|TRBJ1-4
TGTGCCACTATCGGACAGGATGGGGATGAAAAACTGTTTTTT
CATIGQDGDEKLFF
>TRBV6-5|TRBD1|-|TRBJ1-5
TGTGCCAGCACAGGACAGGCGAATCAGCCCCAGCATTTT
CASTGQANQPQHF
>TRBV5-5|TRBD1|-|TRBJ1-2
TGTGCCAGCAGATCGTGGACAGGGGTCTATGGCTACACCTTC
CASRSWTGVYGYTF
>TRBV19|TRBD2|-|TRBJ2-5
TGTGCCACTGCCATGCGGGGGGCCGCGGAGACCCAGTACTTC
CATAMRGAAETQYF
>TRBV4-3|-|-|TRBJ2-7
TGCGCCAGCAGCCAAGATACAGGTAGATCTTACGAGCAGTACTTC
CASSQDTGRSYEQYF
>TRBV10-2|TRBD1|-|TRBJ1-2
TGCGCCAGCAGGGCGACAGGGCGCGAAAACTATGGCTACACCTTC
CASRATGRENYGYTF
>TRBV6-5|-|-|TRBJ1-5
TGTGCCAGCAGGACAACGATCAATCAGCCCCAGCATTTT
CASRTTINQPQHF
>TRBV28|TRBD1|-|TRBJ2-7
TGTGCCAGCAGTCGGGACAGCCCTCCCTACGAGCAGTACTTC
CASSRDSPPYEQYF
>TRBV5-1|-|-|TRBJ1-2
TGCGCCAGCAGCTTGGAAGTCGGTAACTATGGCTACACCTTC
CASSLEVGNYGYTF
>TRBV6-5|-|-|TRBJ2-1
TGTGCCAGCAGTCCAGCCTACAATGAGCAGTTCTTC
CASSPAYNEQFF
>TRBV5-1|TRBD2|-|TRBJ2-7
TGCGCCAGCAGCTCGGCCAGCGGGAGGCGCGACGAGCAGTACTTC
CASSSASGRRDEQYF